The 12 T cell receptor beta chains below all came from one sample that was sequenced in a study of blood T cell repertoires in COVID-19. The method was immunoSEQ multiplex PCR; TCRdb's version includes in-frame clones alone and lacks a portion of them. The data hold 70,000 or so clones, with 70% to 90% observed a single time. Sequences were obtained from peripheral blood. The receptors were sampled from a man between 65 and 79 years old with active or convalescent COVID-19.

CDR3 sequence reads: CASSMGGTGLETQYF. The CDR3 DNA is TGCGCCAGCAGCATGGGCGGGACAGGGTTAGAGACCCAGTACTTC. The chain uses TRBV5-1 and TRBJ2-5; 9 bases fit TRBD1. V dropped 4 bases and J dropped 4; count of bases not matched to a gene: 8. From germline, CDR1 is SGHRS and CDR2 YFSETQ. This CDR3 is built from 15 residues.

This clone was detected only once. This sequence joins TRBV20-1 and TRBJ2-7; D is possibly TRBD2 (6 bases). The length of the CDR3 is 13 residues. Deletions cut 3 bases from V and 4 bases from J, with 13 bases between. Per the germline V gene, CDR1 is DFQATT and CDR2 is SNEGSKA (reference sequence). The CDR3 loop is CSASSGSPYEQYF. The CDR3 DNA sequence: TGCAGTGCTAGTAGCGGAAGCCCGTACGAGCAGTACTTC.

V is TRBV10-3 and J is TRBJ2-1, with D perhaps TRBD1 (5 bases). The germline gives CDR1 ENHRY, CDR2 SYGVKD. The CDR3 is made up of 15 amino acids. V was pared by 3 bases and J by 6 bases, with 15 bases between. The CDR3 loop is CAISEGAVKPNEQFF. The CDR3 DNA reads TGTGCCATCAGTGAAGGGGCAGTTAAGCCCAATGAGCAGTTCTTC.

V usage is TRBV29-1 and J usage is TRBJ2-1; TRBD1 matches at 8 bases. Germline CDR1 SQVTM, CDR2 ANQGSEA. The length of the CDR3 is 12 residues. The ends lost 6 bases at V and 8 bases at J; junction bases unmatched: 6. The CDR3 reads CSVRQGTDEQFF. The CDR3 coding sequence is TGCAGCGTACGACAGGGGACGGATGAGCAGTTCTTC.

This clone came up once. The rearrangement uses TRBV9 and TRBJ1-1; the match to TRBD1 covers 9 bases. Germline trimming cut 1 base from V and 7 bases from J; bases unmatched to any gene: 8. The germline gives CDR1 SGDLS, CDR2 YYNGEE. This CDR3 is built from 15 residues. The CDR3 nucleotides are TGTGCCAGCAGCGTAAACTGGGACAGGGCAGGTGAAGCTTTCTTT. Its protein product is CASSVNWDRAGEAFF.

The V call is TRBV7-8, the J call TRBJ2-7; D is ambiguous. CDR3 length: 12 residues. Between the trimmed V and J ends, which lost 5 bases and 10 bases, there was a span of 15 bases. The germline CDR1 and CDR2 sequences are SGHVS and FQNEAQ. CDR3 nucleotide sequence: TGTGCCAGCAGCCACCTTACAAGTCGACAGTACTTC. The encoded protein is CASSHLTSRQYF.

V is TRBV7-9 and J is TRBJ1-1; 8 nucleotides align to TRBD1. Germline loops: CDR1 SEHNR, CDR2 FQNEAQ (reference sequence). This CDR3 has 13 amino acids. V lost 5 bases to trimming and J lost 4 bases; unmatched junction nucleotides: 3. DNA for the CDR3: TGTGCCAGCAGCCCAGGGGGCCGCACTGAAGCTTTCTTT. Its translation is CASSPGGRTEAFF.

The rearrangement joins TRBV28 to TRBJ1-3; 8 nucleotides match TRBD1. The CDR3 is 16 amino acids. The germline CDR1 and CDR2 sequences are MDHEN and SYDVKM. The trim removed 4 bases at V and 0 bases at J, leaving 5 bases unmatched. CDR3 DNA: TGTGCCAGCAGTTGGGGACAGGTACTCTCTGGAAACACCATATATTTT. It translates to CASSWGQVLSGNTIYF.

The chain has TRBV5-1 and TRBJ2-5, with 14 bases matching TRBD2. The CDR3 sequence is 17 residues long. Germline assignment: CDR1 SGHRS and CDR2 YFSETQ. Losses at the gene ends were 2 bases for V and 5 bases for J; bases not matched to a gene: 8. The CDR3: CASSFPGLAGDVETQYF. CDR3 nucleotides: TGCGCCAGCAGCTTTCCGGGACTAGCGGGAGATGTGGAGACCCAGTACTTC.

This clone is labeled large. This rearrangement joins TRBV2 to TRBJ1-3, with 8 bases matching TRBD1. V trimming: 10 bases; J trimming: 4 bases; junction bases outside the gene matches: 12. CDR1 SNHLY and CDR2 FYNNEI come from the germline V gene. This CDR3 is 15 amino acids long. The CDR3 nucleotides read TGTGCCACCACTCAGTCCCGGGACAGGGGAAACACCATATATTTT. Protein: CATTQSRDRGNTIYF.

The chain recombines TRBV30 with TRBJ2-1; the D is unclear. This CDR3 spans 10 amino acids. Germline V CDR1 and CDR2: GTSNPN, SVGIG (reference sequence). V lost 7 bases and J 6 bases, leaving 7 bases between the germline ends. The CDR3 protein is CALIGNEQFF. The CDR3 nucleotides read TGTGCCTTAATCGGCAATGAGCAGTTCTTC.

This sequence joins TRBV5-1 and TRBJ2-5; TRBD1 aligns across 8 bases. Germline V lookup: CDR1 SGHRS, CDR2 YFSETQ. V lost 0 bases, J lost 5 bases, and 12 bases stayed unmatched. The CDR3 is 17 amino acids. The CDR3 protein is CASSLGMAAGGRETQYF. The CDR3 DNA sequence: TGCGCCAGCAGCTTGGGCATGGCGGCAGGGGGCCGGGAGACCCAGTACTTC.